This TCR beta chain was sequenced for a study of CD8 T cells in Susac syndrome (dated by TCRdb to about 2019). In the study overall: The study used repertoire sequencing to test whether antigen drove CD8+ T cell activation and differentiation in Susac syndrome. CD8+ T cell repertoire clonality was compared between 11 to 12 healthy donors, some 14 Susac syndrome patients and 15 multiple sclerosis patients.

Concerning this clonotype itself: Its binding antigen is unknown. Per-base qualities were not stored, and no clone one base away is much larger.

Overall study results and their limits: The study acknowledged that relatively few individuals were included in the TCR sequencing and HLA analysis.

In the germline V gene, CDR1 corresponds to SGHVS and CDR2 to FNYEAQ. V lost 5 bases and J lost 3 bases; the stretch between them is 15 bases long. The CDR3 covers 15 residues, taking in both the cysteine and the phenylalanine. Just CDR3 DNA is preserved here, 45 bases in frame from base 1. RNA was extracted using the RNeasy kit, and about 0.5 to 1 microgram was reverse transcribed with random hexamers. TCR beta CDR3 regions were amplified with the immunoSEQ multiplex PCR assay covering 54 Vbeta and 13 Jbeta segments. Bias from PCR amplification was corrected by using a synthetic template baseline for primer optimization and for computational correction. In the source study's methods: Reads were annotated to V, D and J genes per IMGT and analyzed with immunoSEQ Analyzer, keeping only productive sequences. Clonality was computed as one minus Shannon entropy normalized by log2 of the number of productive unique sequences. For each patient and control, public and private clones were evaluated among the 100 most prevalent clones. A clone was defined as Susac-specific if it was absent from the healthy and MS cohorts, from some 1,100 published viral clones and from other ImmuneACCESS disease sequences. TCRdb ran its own pipeline on the public reads, namely fastp trimming at Q25 and MiXCR clone calling, and kept in-frame beta chains. Identical CDR3 protein sequences are pooled into one entry, listed with their most common genes and DNA. These V and J calls rely on TCRdb rather than the paper's analysis. Across this sample there are 95,000 or so distinct CDR3 sequences, with about 93% seen only once. Less than 0.35% of the sample comes from the top ten.

Peripheral blood CD8+ and CD4+ T cells from healthy donors, Susac syndrome patients and multiple sclerosis patients were profiled using high-throughput TCR beta sequencing. Healthy donors were age- and sex-matched controls. Bulk CD8+ and CD4+ T cells were purified magnetically by negative isolation, whereas CD8+ TEMRA cells were enriched by FACS. Blood was drawn into EDTA tubes, processed within 24 hours, and PBMCs were isolated by density gradient centrifugation. PBMCs intended for TCR sequencing were cryopreserved in liquid nitrogen and were subsequently thawed in a 37 degrees C water bath. Purity of sorted or isolated CD4+, CD8+ and CD8+ TEMRA cells was at least 90%.

The source of this sequence is a human donor in good health. The specimen sequenced was CD8+ T cells from PBMCs. This receptor chain uses TRBV7-6 and TRBJ2-3; perhaps TRBD1 is the D gene, with 5 bases matching. The CDR3: CASSPRVQGTDTQYF. The nucleotide sequence reads as follows: TGTGCCAGCAGCCCCCGGGTTCAGGGAACAGATACGCAGTATTTT.